This T cell receptor beta chain was recovered during a study of blood T cell repertoires in COVID-19 (dated by TCRdb to about 2020). Study-level background: Collaborator samples came from the United States, Italy and Spain and covered acute and convalescent phases of COVID-19. The prospective study material was composed of cDNA or gDNA derived from T cells, B-cell-depleted T cells, or PBMCs. Where HLA class I and class II types were available, the types were taken from metadata supplied by the sample provider, not from assay-based typing. The samples were drawn from the first 160 participants of the ongoing ImmuneRACE study and from under 1,500 subjects provided by 6 global collaborators. Sample metadata almost always included a de-identified subject ID, COVID-19 status, age in years and sex. The repertoires were made available in a free public database intended to serve as a resource for research on the immune response to SARS-CoV-2. The dataset comprised deeply sampled blood TCRbeta repertoires from subjects exposed to, actively infected with, or recovered from COVID-19.

TCRbeta CDR3 regions were amplified from genomic DNA by means of the immunoSEQ Assay, a bias-controlled multiplex PCR. Processing in the source paper ran as follows. The number of nucleated cells in each sample was estimated from the amplification of reference gene primers within the assay. To quantify the absolute abundance of each unique TCRbeta CDR3 rearrangement, sequence reads were collapsed and filtered. For each sample, productive Simpson clonality was calculated as the square root of Simpson's diversity index over productive rearrangements. Drawn from immuneACCESS, this table holds only the in-frame rearrangements with V and J called that TCRdb kept. Clones are partly lost; checked studies trace under half to an unresolved V gene and leave the rest unexplained. V, J and clone size were drawn from that table, and D and trimming were deduced from the DNA. The sample has a few hundred thousand clones on record, around 89% of them singletons. Around 0.8% of the sample lies in the top ten.

The investigation overall reported the following: Clinical and demographic metadata were provided uncurated, with the amount varying by source and participant.

Collaborating institutions collected whole blood in K2EDTA tubes following their own protocols. Collaborator samples were shipped for TCRbeta analysis as frozen whole blood, isolated PBMCs, or DNA extracted from either sample type. Concerning this clone: Its recognized antigen is unknown. Per-nucleotide qualities are absent, and no much larger clonotype sits a single base away.

The germline V gene supplies CDR1 SGHDT and CDR2 YYEEEE. From the cysteine up to the phenylalanine, the CDR3 has a length of 15 residues. CDR3 DNA only is kept here, 45 bases in frame from base 1. V and J lose 2 bases and 2 bases, and a span of 14 bases separates them. The sample was peripheral blood. The receptor's source is a young man with acute or convalescent COVID-19. The sequence is built from TRBV5-6 and TRBJ2-7; D gene: possibly TRBD2, on 6 matching bases. CDR3 reads: CASSLRLRTTYEQYF. The nucleotides are TGTGCCAGCAGCTTAAGGTTGAGGACTACCTACGAGCAGTACTTC.